This paragraph covers one T cell receptor (beta chain) sequence. The antigen it recognizes is unknown. Within one base of it there is no much larger clone, and no base qualities were kept. From a lookup of the germline V gene, CDR1 and CDR2 are SGHAT and FQNNGV. V is shortened by 7 bases, J by 4 bases, and the region joining them spans 19 bases. The CDR3 holds 15 amino acids from the cysteine to the phenylalanine. Just the 45-base CDR3 DNA is kept, in frame starting at base 1. The data stem from a study of radiotherapy plus CTLA-4 blockade in lung cancer (dated by TCRdb to the late 2010s). With respect to the entire study: Among enrolled patients, roughly 17% had an objective response and approximately 30% reached disease control. Summary of the overall study and its limitations: The strongest predictors of response were reported to be early dynamic shifts in blood T cell clones along with a rise in serum interferon-beta following radiation. After treatment with radiotherapy and ipilimumab, TCR clones that originated in tumors expanded in peripheral blood.

The study tested focal radiation therapy combined with CTLA-4 blockade (ipilimumab) in patients with chemo-refractory metastatic non-small-cell lung cancer. The library was produced with the immunoSEQ multiplex PCR assay. In its TCRdb copy, this immuneACCESS table keeps in-frame sequences only and misses some clones. Where compared with another copy, unresolved V genes explain less than half of these, and the others have no known cause. This sample is represented by 14,000 to 15,000 clones; 72% of them were singletons. Jointly, the top ten make up about 46% of the sample. The V gene is TRBV11-2 and the J gene is TRBJ2-5; the D segment could be TRBD2, given 6 matching bases. This TCR came from a human donor with non-small cell lung cancer whose response to radiotherapy plus ipilimumab could not be evaluated. Source: peripheral blood, taken from a patient treated with radiotherapy plus ipilimumab. The DNA sequence is given as TGTGCCAGCAACCAGGGCGGAGGGGTTAGAGAGACCCAGTACTTC. It specifies CASNQGGGVRETQYF.